The 26 T cell receptor beta chains presented below share a single source sample, sequenced in a study of T cells expressing NK-cell markers. TCRdb processed the 5' RACE reads again and assigns one entry to each CDR3 protein, with no DNA. The sample table sets out roughly 390,000 distinct CDR3 sequences. The sequenced sample was blood T cells: a sorted CD56 or NKG2C T cell subset, CD4+ or CD8+ T cells, or bulk PBMC T cells (not recorded which). These TCRs come from a woman in her 50s in good health.

The CDR3 sequence: CASSQKQGAGRNTEAFF. The chain joins TRBV4-2 to TRBJ1-1; TCRdb's D call of TRBD1 is untestable without DNA. The germline V gene has CDR1 LGHNA and CDR2 YNFKEQ. The CDR3 has 17 residues.

The rearrangement links TRBV5-1 to TRBJ2-7; TCRdb indicates TRBD2, and absent DNA this call remains unverified. CDR1 is SGHRS, CDR2 YFSETQ, per germline. CDR3 size: 17 residues. This CDR3 is CASSSGLAGGLSYEQYF.

This sequence joins TRBV10-3 and TRBJ1-1. The CDR3 is made up of 12 amino acids. Germline CDR1 ENHRY, CDR2 SYGVKD. The CDR3 here is CAISARGTEAFF.

CDR3 in amino acids: CASSKSGPYEQYF. The chain links TRBV21-1 to TRBJ2-7. TRBV21-1 is flagged as a pseudogene. CDR3 size: 13 residues.

The chain is built from TRBV5-6 and TRBJ2-4. The CDR3 is made up of 15 amino acids. In germline, CDR1 is SGHDT, CDR2 YYEEEE. CDR3 in amino acids: CASTTSGLSKNIQYF.

CDR3 sequence: CASSVLPQGAAGYTF. This chain links TRBV4-1 with TRBJ1-2; no DNA is available, so the TRBD1 call from TCRdb remains unchecked. The CDR3 runs to 15 residues. Looked up from germline, CDR1 is MGHRA and CDR2 is YSYEKL.

The rearrangement uses TRBV10-3 and TRBJ2-2. The CDR3 consists of 14 residues. Germline V gene lookup returns CDR1 ENHRY and CDR2 SYGVKD. CDR3 loop: CAISGSTPPGELFF.

This chain connects TRBV5-1 to TRBJ2-1; TCRdb picks TRBD1, but there is no DNA to check that call. Germline-derived CDR1 and CDR2 are SGHRS and YFSETQ. The CDR3 has 16 residues. The CDR3 region is CASSSGTRTPYNEQFF.

The rearrangement uses TRBV12-3 or TRBV12-4 and TRBJ1-6; the TCRdb D gene call, TRBD1, has no DNA to confirm it. CDR3 length equals 14 residues. The CDR3 reads CASRSGTLNSPLHF.

V gene TRBV20-1 combines with J gene TRBJ2-3; without DNA, the TCRdb call of TRBD2 cannot be checked. The V gene's germline CDR1 is DFQATT and CDR2 SNEGSKA (reference sequence). The CDR3 contains 15 residues. CDR3 residues: CSAPHRNSPTDTQYF.

The chain recombines TRBV11-2 with TRBJ2-5; the D call of TRBD1 rests on TCRdb alone, since no DNA is present to check it. There are 16 residues in the CDR3. In germline, CDR1 is SGHAT, CDR2 FQNNGV. CDR3 residues: CASRHLRGRTTETQYF.

This chain joins TRBV18 and TRBJ1-2. The CDR3 spans 14 residues. Germline CDR1 is KGHSH and CDR2 is LQKENI. The chain's CDR3 is CASSPWEGTYGYTF.

The V gene is TRBV9, the J gene TRBJ2-3. The CDR3 sequence is 13 residues long. Germline CDR1 and CDR2: SGDLS and YYNGEE. The CDR3 spells CASSVQVADTQYF.

V and J are TRBV6-1 and TRBJ2-5; TCRdb returns TRBD1, unconfirmable since there is no DNA. The CDR3 extends over 15 amino acids. The germline V gene encodes CDR1 MNHNS and CDR2 SASEGT. The CDR3 here is CASSTWRQGGETQYF.

This chain joins TRBV5-1 and TRBJ2-1; TCRdb reports TRBD1, a call that lacks DNA to check it against. Germline V gene lookup returns CDR1 SGHRS and CDR2 YFSETQ. There are 15 residues in the CDR3. The CDR3 is CASSLAHRGPDEQFF.

The V call is TRBV5-1, the J call TRBJ2-3. Germline lookup yields CDR1 SGHRS and CDR2 YFSETQ. There are 18 residues in the CDR3. The CDR3 loop is CASSLEFLGRLNTDTQYF.

The chain is built from TRBV7-8 and TRBJ1-5; the D gene TCRdb calls, TRBD1, cannot be checked with no DNA. Germline loops: CDR1 SGHVS, CDR2 FQNEAQ. The CDR3 has 16 residues. CDR3 region: CASSNPGTANYQPQHF.

V and J are TRBV12-3 or TRBV12-4 and TRBJ2-3. The CDR3 spans 14 residues. CDR3 sequence: CASSAAELQDTQYF.

The V gene is TRBV20-1, the J gene TRBJ2-3; as DNA is missing, the TRBD2 call by TCRdb cannot be tested. The germline V gene has CDR1 DFQATT and CDR2 SNEGSKA (reference sequence). This CDR3 region has 16 residues. The chain's CDR3 is CSAERLTSGIVDTQYF.

The CDR3 sequence: CAWRAIITGELFF. This chain uses TRBV30 with TRBJ2-2. The germline V gene has CDR1 GTSNPN and CDR2 SVGIG (reference sequence). The CDR3 is 13 residues long.

This rearrangement joins TRBV5-1 to TRBJ2-1. This CDR3 has 13 residues. Germline V lookup: CDR1 SGHRS, CDR2 YFSETQ. The chain's CDR3 is CASSSSSYNEQFF. Based on the CDR3 plus reference TRBV5-1 and TRBJ2-1, the full variable domain is KAGVTQTPRYLIKTRGQQVTLSCSPISGHRSVSWYQQTPGQGLQFLFEYFSETQRNKGNFPGRFSGRQFSNSRSEMNVSTLELGDSALYLCASSSSSYNEQFFGPGTRLTVL.

This chain uses TRBV11-3 with TRBJ2-1; the TCRdb D gene call, TRBD2, has no DNA to confirm it. Germline loops: CDR1 SGHNT, CDR2 YENEEA. The CDR3 consists of 17 residues. CDR3 sequence: CASSSTSLRVGYNEQFF.

V gene TRBV7-6 combines with J gene TRBJ2-5; TCRdb gives TRBD1 as the D gene, but with no DNA this cannot be confirmed. Per germline, CDR1 SGHVS and CDR2 FNYEAQ. The CDR3 runs 14 residues. The CDR3 reads CASSSPGSRGTQYF.

The chain couples TRBV3-1 to TRBJ1-2. CDR3 size: 18 residues. Germline V gives CDR1 LGHDT, CDR2 YNNKEL (reference sequence). CDR3 sequence: CASSQFSSGEGPHYGYTF.

The chain has TRBV5-1 and TRBJ2-3; TCRdb's D call, TRBD2, is unchecked because there is no DNA. This CDR3 spans 17 amino acids. Germline V gene sequence: CDR1 SGHRS, CDR2 YFSETQ. CDR3 protein: CASSSLPRLAGPDTQYF.

This rearrangement joins TRBV20-1 to TRBJ2-3; TCRdb's D gene call, TRBD1, goes unchecked for lack of DNA. Germline CDR1 DFQATT, CDR2 SNEGSKA (reference sequence). This CDR3 comprises 14 residues. Here the CDR3 reads CSARSDRVGDTQYF.